This T cell receptor (beta chain) was profiled in a study of shared clonotypes between healthy human individuals. Each subset's genomic DNA was split evenly across several immunoSEQ plates. Only in-frame clones appear in the TCRdb table, and some are missing; sequencing was by immunoSEQ multiplex PCR. The repertoire includes approximately 530,000 clones, roughly 95% of them detected once, and around 0.067% sits in the top ten. The germline V gene encodes CDR1 LNHNV and CDR2 YYDKDF (reference sequence). The V and J ends lost 8 bases and 7 bases respectively, with 23 bases between them. This CDR3 is built from 15 residues.

The sequence was obtained from a woman aged 30 to 39 in good health. The V call is TRBV15, the J call TRBJ1-2, with D tentatively TRBD1 (6 bases). Specimen: naive CD4+ T cells sorted from blood. The subset: CD45RA+ positively selected. Written as DNA, the CDR3 is TGTGCCACCGAGCAAGGGGGAAGGGGGATTCGTGGCTACACCTTC. Protein product: CATEQGGRGIRGYTF.